These 25 T cell receptor delta chains originate from one sample sequenced in a study of gamma-delta T cells after stem cell transplantation. TCRdb repeated clone calling on the RT-PCR reads with CATT. The data show some 13,000 delta-chain clones, about 30% seen once. The specimen was gamma-delta T cells. All receptors come from a human donor. It is not recorded whose cells these are; they may come from a transplant donor.

The rearrangement uses TRDV1 and TRDJ1, with 9 bases matching TRDD2. CDR3 length: 22 amino acids. CDR1 TSWWSYY and CDR2 QGS come from the germline V gene. The trim removed 1 base at V and 4 bases at J, leaving 25 bases unmatched. The CDR3 sequence: CALGEHLPTSLGGLAFLDKLIF. CDR3 coding DNA: TGTGCTCTTGGGGAACACCTTCCTACGAGCTTGGGGGGTTTGGCTTTTCTCGATAAACTCATCTTT.

The genes are TRDV3 and TRDJ1; D is uncertain. The CDR3 sequence is 16 residues long. CDR1 TVYSNPD and CDR2 GDNSRS come from the germline V gene (reference sequence). V gave up 4 bases and J gave up 1 base, with 22 bases separating them. The CDR3 sequence is CASVPKGGGSTDKLIF. CDR3 sequence (DNA): TGTGCCTCGGTCCCCAAAGGTGGAGGGTCCACCGATAAACTCATCTTT. Using reference TRDV3 and TRDJ1 for the parts outside the CDR3, the full variable domain is CDKVTQSSPDQTVASGSEVVLLCTYDTVYSNPDLFWYRIRPDYSFQFVFYGDNSRSEGADFTQGRFSVKHILTQKAFHLVISPVRTEDSATYYCASVPKGGGSTDKLIFGKGTRVTVEP.

Comment on this clone: Other DNA sequences of this sample code for an identical CDR3. Here the CDR3 reads CACDTVLGDNSWDTRQMFF. In DNA form, the CDR3 reads TGTGCCTGTGACACCGTACTGGGGGATAATAGCTGGGACACCCGACAGATGTTTTTC. V usage is TRDV2 and J usage is TRDJ3; TRDD3 aligns across 11 bases. After removal of 0 bases from V and 3 bases from J, the junction contained 6 bases not matched to a gene. This CDR3 comprises 19 residues. The germline gives CDR1 GEAIGNYY, CDR2 EKD.

The chain combines TRDV1 with TRDJ1; 12 bases are shared with TRDD3. Trimming at V came to 0 bases and at J to 5 bases, leaving 25 bases not matched to a gene. Germline V gene sequence: CDR1 TSWWSYY, CDR2 QGS. The CDR3 spans 23 residues. This chain's CDR3 is CALGELASLLGDTYGFSGDKLIF. The CDR3 DNA is TGTGCTCTTGGGGAACTAGCATCATTACTGGGGGATACCTACGGGTTTTCCGGGGATAAACTCATCTTT.

The chain has TRDV3 and TRDJ1, with D maybe TRDD3 (6 bases). Germline loops: CDR1 TVYSNPD, CDR2 GDNSRS (reference sequence). This CDR3 has 23 amino acids. V gave up 1 base and J gave up 0 bases, with 39 bases separating them. CDR3: CAFMMLEPRVMGGKPTYTDKLIF. The CDR3 bases are TGTGCCTTTATGATGCTAGAGCCTCGTGTAATGGGGGGTAAACCTACGTACACCGATAAACTCATCTTT.

This rearrangement joins TRAV29/DV5 to TRDJ1; 8 positions match TRDD3. V was pared by 1 base and J by 5 bases, with 10 bases of the junction left unmatched. The CDR3 totals 15 residues. Germline CDR1 NSMFDY, CDR2 ISSIKDK. The CDR3 loop is CAASSGGWGRDKLIF. The CDR3 DNA sequence: TGTGCAGCAAGCTCGGGTGGCTGGGGGAGAGATAAACTCATCTTT.

A word on this clone: The junction shows a germline mismatch at one end, possibly a read error. The genes are TRDV1 and TRDJ3; 9 nucleotides agree with TRDD3. Germline-derived CDR1 and CDR2 are TSWWSYY and QGS. This CDR3 spans 24 amino acids. The CDR3 protein is CALGAKVLLGGDTRSSWDTRQMFF. CDR3 coding DNA: TGTGCTCTTGGGGCTAAGGTCCTCCTTGGGGGGGATACCCGAAGCTCCTGGGACACTCGACAGATGTTTTTC.

The rearrangement uses TRDV1 and TRDJ1; 7 nucleotides align to TRDD2. Losses at the gene ends were 4 bases for V and 3 bases for J; bases not matched to a gene: 26. The CDR3 has 21 amino acids. Germline V gene sequence: CDR1 TSWWSYY, CDR2 QGS. The CDR3 loop is CALGAFTSYRRESSTPDKLIF. The CDR3 DNA reads as TGTGCTCTTGGGGCCTTTACTTCCTATCGACGCGAGAGTAGCACTCCCGATAAACTCATCTTT.

The gene calls are TRDV1 and TRDJ1; 9 bases are a match to TRDD3. J lost 0 bases, V lost 2 bases, and 13 bases had no gene match. Germline values: CDR1 TSWWSYY, CDR2 QGS. CDR3 length: 19 residues. CDR3 loop: CALGEVPYWGTSYTDKLIF. The CDR3 DNA reads TGTGCTCTTGGGGAAGTCCCATACTGGGGGACGTCGTACACCGATAAACTCATCTTT.

This clone turned up a few times. The rearrangement uses TRDV2 and TRDJ3; 8 bases are shared with TRDD3. V lost 0 bases, J lost 0 bases, and 6 bases stayed unmatched. The CDR3 is 19 residues long. Per the germline V gene, CDR1 is GEAIGNYY and CDR2 is EKD. CDR3 sequence reads: CACDTVGDVSSWDTRQMFF. The CDR3 DNA reads TGTGCCTGTGACACCGTGGGGGATGTAAGCTCCTGGGACACCCGACAGATGTTTTTC.

The chain recombines TRDV3 with TRDJ1; 10 positions match TRDD3. CDR1 is TVYSNPD, CDR2 GDNSRS, per germline (reference sequence). CDR3 length: 17 amino acids. V dropped 2 bases and J dropped 0; count of bases not matched to a gene: 12. The CDR3 here is CAFLAYWGIEYTDKLIF. CDR3 coding DNA: TGTGCCTTTCTGGCTTACTGGGGGATCGAATACACCGATAAACTCATCTTT.

This clone was observed a handful of times. The V gene is TRDV2, the J gene TRDJ3; D is possibly TRDD3 (5 bases). Trimming removed 0 bases from V and 0 bases from J, with 11 bases in between. This CDR3 is 18 amino acids long. Germline assignment: CDR1 GEAIGNYY and CDR2 EKD. The CDR3 DNA follows: TGTGCCTGTGACACCGGGGGGGCTCACTCCTGGGACACCCGACAGATGTTTTTC. This encodes CACDTGGAHSWDTRQMFF.

This clone has just a few counts. The chain couples TRDV1 to TRDJ2; possibly TRDD3 for D (7 bases). V lost 0 bases and J 0 bases, leaving 56 bases between the germline ends. The V gene's germline CDR1 is TSWWSYY and CDR2 QGS. The CDR3 runs 32 residues. This chain's CDR3 is CALGELLGVSPTIREGAHGRGIAFSLTAQLFF. CDR3 DNA sequence: TGTGCTCTTGGGGAACTACTTGGAGTGTCTCCTACGATCCGGGAAGGGGCTCACGGGAGGGGGATCGCGTTTTCTTTGACAGCACAACTCTTCTTT.

The chain is built from TRDV2 and TRDJ1, with 13 positions matching TRDD3. The V and J ends lost 0 bases and 0 bases, in that order; junction bases with no gene match: 6. The germline gives CDR1 GEAIGNYY, CDR2 EKD. This CDR3 region has 18 residues. The CDR3 region has the DNA TGTGCCTGTGACACCGGACTGGGGGATACGGAGTACACCGATAAACTCATCTTT. It specifies CACDTGLGDTEYTDKLIF.

This clone appeared a few times. This chain connects TRDV1 to TRDJ1; 7 nucleotides agree with TRDD3. The CDR3 is 17 residues long. The germline gives CDR1 TSWWSYY, CDR2 QGS. V was pared by 5 bases and J by 0 bases, with 12 bases of the junction left unmatched. CDR3 nucleotide sequence: TGTGCTCTTGGGAAGGAATGGGGGACCCGATACACCGATAAACTCATCTTT. It encodes CALGKEWGTRYTDKLIF.

J is TRDJ1 and V is TRDV2; TRDD3 matches at 13 bases. Germline V gene lookup returns CDR1 GEAIGNYY and CDR2 EKD. The CDR3 loop spans 15 amino acids. V lost 3 bases to trimming and J lost 4 bases; unmatched junction nucleotides: 4. CDR3 sequence: CACDVLGDTGDKLIF. The CDR3 DNA is TGTGCCTGTGACGTACTGGGGGATACGGGCGATAAACTCATCTTT.

The chain uses TRDV2 and TRDJ2; TRDD3 matches 7 bases. CDR1 GEAIGNYY and CDR2 EKD come from the germline V gene. The CDR3 is 18 amino acids. The J segment lost 0 bases and the V segment lost 3 bases, leaving 12 bases of the junction unmatched. The CDR3 loop reads CACDEVGWGTTLTAQLFF. The CDR3 coding sequence is TGTGCCTGTGACGAAGTAGGGTGGGGGACCACTTTGACAGCACAACTCTTCTTT.

The V gene is TRDV2, the J gene TRDJ3, with TRDD3 matching 7 bases. The length of the CDR3 is 18 residues. CDR1 and CDR2 from the germline V gene are GEAIGNYY and EKD. The V segment lost 0 bases and the J segment 1 base; nucleotides outside the gene matches: 5. This CDR3 reads CACDTGYALSWDTRQMFF. Written as DNA, the CDR3 is TGTGCCTGTGACACCGGATACGCTCTATCCTGGGACACCCGACAGATGTTTTTC.

Remarks on this clone: One end of the junction fails to match germline, which may point to a read error. The V gene is TRDV2, the J gene TRDJ2; 12 positions agree with TRDD3. Germline V gives CDR1 GEAIGNYY, CDR2 EKD. This CDR3 has 15 amino acids. CDR3 amino acids: CAWAFLLGDTAHLFF. In nucleotides, the CDR3 is TGTGCCTGGGCCTTCCTACTGGGGGATACAGCACACCTCTTCTTT.

The chain recombines TRDV2 with TRDJ1, with D maybe TRDD3 (6 bases). V was shortened by 3 bases and J by 3 bases, with 7 bases between the two germline ends. The CDR3 has 12 residues. Per the germline V gene, CDR1 is GEAIGNYY and CDR2 is EKD. CDR3 nucleotides: TGTGCCTGTGACTGGGGGCCCGATAAACTCATCTTT. This sequence encodes CACDWGPDKLIF.

The chain combines TRDV3 with TRDJ1; D is perhaps TRDD3 (6 bases). Germline lookup yields CDR1 TVYSNPD and CDR2 GDNSRS (reference sequence). This CDR3 contains 18 residues. V was trimmed by 5 bases and J by 0 bases, leaving 28 bases between them. Here the CDR3 DNA reads TGTGCCCGATCCGGGCTATCGGAGCGGATACCTCACACCGATAAACTCATCTTT. It yields the protein CARSGLSERIPHTDKLIF.

This clone was seen a few times. The J gene is TRDJ1, the V gene TRDV3; a possible D gene is TRDD3 (6 bases). Looked up from germline, CDR1 is TVYSNPD and CDR2 is GDNSRS (reference sequence). The V end lost 1 base, the J end lost 3 bases, and 33 bases lay between the germline ends. This CDR3 spans 20 amino acids. CDR3 nucleotides: TGTGCCTTTATGAATTCTTGGTTCCCCGGTACTGGGATAGGCGCCGATAAACTCATCTTT. Translating it yields CAFMNSWFPGTGIGADKLIF. The variable domain in full, completed from reference TRDV3 and TRDJ1, reads CDKVTQSSPDQTVASGSEVVLLCTYDTVYSNPDLFWYRIRPDYSFQFVFYGDNSRSEGADFTQGRFSVKHILTQKAFHLVISPVRTEDSATYYCAFMNSWFPGTGIGADKLIFGKGTRVTVEP.

The rearrangement joins TRDV2 to TRDJ3, with D possibly matching TRDD3 (6 bases). From germline, CDR1 is GEAIGNYY and CDR2 EKD. V was pared by 0 bases and J by 2 bases, with 22 bases between. The CDR3 sequence is 21 residues long. DNA of the CDR3: TGTGCCTGTGACACCGGGATAGGGGGGTCCAATTCCCCCTGGGACACCCGACAGATGTTTTTC. Protein: CACDTGIGGSNSPWDTRQMFF.

V is TRDV3 and J is TRDJ1; TRDD2 might be the D (7 bases). V was trimmed by 3 bases and J by 0 bases, leaving 32 bases between them. The germline gives CDR1 TVYSNPD, CDR2 GDNSRS (reference sequence). This CDR3 spans 20 amino acids. In DNA, the CDR3 is TGTGCCTTGACCCATTCCTACACTACTGGGCGATACCCTGACACCGATAAACTCATCTTT. Translated, it gives CALTHSYTTGRYPDTDKLIF.

The J gene is TRDJ1, the V gene TRDV1; TRDD2 aligns across 9 bases. The CDR3 covers 22 residues. CDR1 is TSWWSYY and CDR2 is QGS in the germline V gene. Losses at the gene ends were 2 bases for V and 0 bases for J; bases not matched to a gene: 22. The CDR3 region has the DNA TGTGCTCTTGGGGAAGTCGCCCTTCCTACCGTCTACTGGTCGCGTTACACCGATAAACTCATCTTT. This sequence encodes CALGEVALPTVYWSRYTDKLIF.